This paragraph covers one T cell receptor beta chain sequence. The junction had 6 bases not matched to a gene; V was cut back by 6 bases and J by 2 bases. This CDR3 has 14 amino acids. Germline V gene sequence: CDR1 SQVTM, CDR2 ANQGSEA. Sequencing used immunoSEQ multiplex PCR; TCRdb keeps in-frame clones, though not all of them. The sample includes about 68,000 clones, about 97% seen only once; the top ten take 0.25% to 0.35%. This record belongs to a study of technical replicates of blood from a handful of donors. This chain joins TRBV29-1 and TRBJ1-5, with 8 bases fitting TRBD1. Material for sequencing was T cells isolated from PBMCs. The clonotype comes from a human donor in good health. In DNA, the CDR3 is TGCAGCGTGCAGGGGGCAGGGGGCAATCAGCCCCAGCATTTT. Amino acid sequence: CSVQGAGGNQPQHF.